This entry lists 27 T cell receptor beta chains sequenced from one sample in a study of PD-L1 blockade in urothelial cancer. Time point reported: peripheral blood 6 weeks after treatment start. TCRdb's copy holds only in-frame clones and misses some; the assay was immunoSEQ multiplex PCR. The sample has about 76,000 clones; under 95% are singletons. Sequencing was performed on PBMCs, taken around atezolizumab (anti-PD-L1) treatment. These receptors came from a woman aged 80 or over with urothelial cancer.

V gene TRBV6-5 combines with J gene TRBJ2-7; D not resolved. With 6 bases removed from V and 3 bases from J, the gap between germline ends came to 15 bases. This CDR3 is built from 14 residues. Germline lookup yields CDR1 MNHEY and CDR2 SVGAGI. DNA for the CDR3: TGTGCCAGCAGAAGCAGAAAAAGGAGCTACGAGCAGTACTTC. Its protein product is CASRSRKRSYEQYF.

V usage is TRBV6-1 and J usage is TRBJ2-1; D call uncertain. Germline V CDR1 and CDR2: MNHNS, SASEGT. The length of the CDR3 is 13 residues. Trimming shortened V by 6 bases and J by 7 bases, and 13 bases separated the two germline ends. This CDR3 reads CASRTGTKNEQFF. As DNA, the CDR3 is TGTGCCAGCAGAACGGGTACGAAGAATGAGCAGTTCTTC.

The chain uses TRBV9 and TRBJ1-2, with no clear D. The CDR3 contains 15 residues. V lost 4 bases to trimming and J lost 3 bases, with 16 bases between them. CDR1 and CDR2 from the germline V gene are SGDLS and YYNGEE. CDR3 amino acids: CASSPAARSDYGYTF. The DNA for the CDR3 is TGTGCCAGCAGCCCCGCAGCCAGGTCGGACTATGGCTACACCTTC.

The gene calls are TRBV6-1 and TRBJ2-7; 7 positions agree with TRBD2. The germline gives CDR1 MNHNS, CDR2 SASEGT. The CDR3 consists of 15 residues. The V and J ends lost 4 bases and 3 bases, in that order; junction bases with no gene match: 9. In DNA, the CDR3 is TGTGCCAGCAGTGGCTCCGGGACTAAGAGCTACGAGCAGTACTTC. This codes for CASSGSGTKSYEQYF.

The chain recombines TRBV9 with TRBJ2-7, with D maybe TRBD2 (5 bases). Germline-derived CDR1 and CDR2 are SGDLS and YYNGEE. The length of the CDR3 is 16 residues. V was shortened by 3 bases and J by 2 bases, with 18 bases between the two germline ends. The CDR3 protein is CASSAGVRANPYEQYF. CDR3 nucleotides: TGTGCCAGCAGCGCTGGGGTGCGGGCCAACCCCTACGAGCAGTACTTC.

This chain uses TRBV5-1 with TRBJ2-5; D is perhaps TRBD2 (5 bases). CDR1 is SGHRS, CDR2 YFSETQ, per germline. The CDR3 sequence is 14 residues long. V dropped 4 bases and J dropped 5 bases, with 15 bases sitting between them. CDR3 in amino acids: CASSTGLASETQYF. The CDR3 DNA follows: TGCGCCAGCAGCACCGGACTTGCGTCGGAGACCCAGTACTTC.

In DNA, the CDR3 is TGTGCCAGCAGCTTAACGGGGGGAGCGGCACAGGCTGAGCAGTTCTTC. Encoded protein: CASSLTGGAAQAEQFF. The genes are TRBV7-3 and TRBJ2-1; the D gene is possibly TRBD2 (6 bases). Trimming removed 0 bases from V and 9 bases from J, with 18 bases in between. CDR1 SGHTA and CDR2 FQGTGA come from the germline V gene. The CDR3 is made up of 16 amino acids.

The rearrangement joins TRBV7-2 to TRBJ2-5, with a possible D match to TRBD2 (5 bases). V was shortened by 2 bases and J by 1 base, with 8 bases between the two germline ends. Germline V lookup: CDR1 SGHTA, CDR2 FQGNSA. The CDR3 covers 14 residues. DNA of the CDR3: TGTGCCAGCAGCTTATCAGGACTCCAAGAGACCCAGTACTTC. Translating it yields CASSLSGLQETQYF.

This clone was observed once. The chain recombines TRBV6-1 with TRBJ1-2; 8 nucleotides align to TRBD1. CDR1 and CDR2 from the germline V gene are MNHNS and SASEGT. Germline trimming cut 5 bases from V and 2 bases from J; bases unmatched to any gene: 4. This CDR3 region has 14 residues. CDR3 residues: CASSIGQGNYGYTF. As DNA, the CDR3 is TGTGCCAGCAGTATTGGACAGGGAAACTATGGCTACACCTTC.

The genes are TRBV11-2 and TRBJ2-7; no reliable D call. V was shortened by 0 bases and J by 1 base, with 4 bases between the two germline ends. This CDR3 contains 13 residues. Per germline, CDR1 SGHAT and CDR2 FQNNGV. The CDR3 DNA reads TGTGCCAGCAGCTTAGAGAGGTCCTACGAGCAGTACTTC. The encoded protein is CASSLERSYEQYF.

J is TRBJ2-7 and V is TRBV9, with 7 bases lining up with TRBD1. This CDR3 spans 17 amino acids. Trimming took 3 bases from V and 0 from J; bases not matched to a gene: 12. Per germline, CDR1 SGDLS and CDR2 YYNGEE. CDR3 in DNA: TGTGCCAGCAGCGGGCAAGAGAAAGGGACAGCCTCCTACGAGCAGTACTTC. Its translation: CASSGQEKGTASYEQYF.

The CDR3 DNA reads TGTGCCAGCAGTTTGTATGGGTCAGGCAAAAACATTCAGTACTTC. Protein product: CASSLYGSGKNIQYF. The chain uses TRBV28 and TRBJ2-4, with D unclear. The CDR3 totals 15 residues. From germline, CDR1 is MDHEN and CDR2 SYDVKM. V was clipped by 3 bases and J by 3 bases, with 12 bases between them.

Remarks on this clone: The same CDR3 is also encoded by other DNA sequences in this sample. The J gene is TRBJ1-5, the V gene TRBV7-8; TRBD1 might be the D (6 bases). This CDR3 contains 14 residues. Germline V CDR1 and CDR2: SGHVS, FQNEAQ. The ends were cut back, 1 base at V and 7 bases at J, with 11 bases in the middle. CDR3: CASSLGGQGQPQHF. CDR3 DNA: TGTGCCAGCAGCTTAGGGGGGCAGGGACAGCCCCAGCATTTT.

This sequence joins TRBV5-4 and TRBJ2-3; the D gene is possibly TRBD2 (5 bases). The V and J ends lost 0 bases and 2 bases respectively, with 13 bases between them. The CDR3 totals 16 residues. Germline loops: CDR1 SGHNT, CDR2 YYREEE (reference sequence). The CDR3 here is CASSLAAVAPTDTQYF. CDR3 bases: TGTGCCAGCAGCTTGGCAGCGGTCGCGCCCACAGATACGCAGTATTTT. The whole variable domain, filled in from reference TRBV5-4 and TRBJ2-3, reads ETGVTQSPTHLIKTRGQQVTLRCSSQSGHNTVSWYQQALGQGPQFIFQYYREEENGRGNFPPRFSGLQFPNYSSELNVNALELDDSALYLCASSLAAVAPTDTQYFGPGTRLTVL.

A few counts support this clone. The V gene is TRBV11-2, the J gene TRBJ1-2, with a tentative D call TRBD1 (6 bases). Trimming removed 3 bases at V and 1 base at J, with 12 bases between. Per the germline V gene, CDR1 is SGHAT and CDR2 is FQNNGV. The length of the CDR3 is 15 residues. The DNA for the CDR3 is TGTGCCAGCAGCTTGATGCAGGGGAATAACTATGGCTACACCTTC. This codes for CASSLMQGNNYGYTF. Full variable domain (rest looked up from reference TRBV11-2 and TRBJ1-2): EAGVAQSPRYKIIEKRQSVAFWCNPISGHATLYWYQQILGQGPKLLIQFQNNGVVDDSQLPKDRFSAERLKGVDSTLKIQPAKLEDSAVYLCASSLMQGNNYGYTFGSGTRLTVV.

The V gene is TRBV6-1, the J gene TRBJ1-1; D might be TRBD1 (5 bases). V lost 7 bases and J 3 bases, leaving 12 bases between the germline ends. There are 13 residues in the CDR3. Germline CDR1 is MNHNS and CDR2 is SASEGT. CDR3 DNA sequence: TGTGCCAGCAACGCAGGGTGGGACACTGAAGCTTTCTTT. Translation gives CASNAGWDTEAFF.

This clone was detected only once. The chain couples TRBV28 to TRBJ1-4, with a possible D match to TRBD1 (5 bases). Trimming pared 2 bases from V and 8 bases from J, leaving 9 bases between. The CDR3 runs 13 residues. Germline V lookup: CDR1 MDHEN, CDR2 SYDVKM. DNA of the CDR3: TGTGCCAGCAGTTTAATGCGGGGGGAAAAACTGTTTTTT. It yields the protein CASSLMRGEKLFF.

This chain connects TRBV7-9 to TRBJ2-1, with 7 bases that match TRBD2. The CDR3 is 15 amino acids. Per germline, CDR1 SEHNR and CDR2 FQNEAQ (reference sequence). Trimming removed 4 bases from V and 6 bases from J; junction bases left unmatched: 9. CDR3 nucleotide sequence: TGTGCCAGCAGCTCAGGACTAGTCCCCCGCAATGAGCAGTTCTTC. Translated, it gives CASSSGLVPRNEQFF.

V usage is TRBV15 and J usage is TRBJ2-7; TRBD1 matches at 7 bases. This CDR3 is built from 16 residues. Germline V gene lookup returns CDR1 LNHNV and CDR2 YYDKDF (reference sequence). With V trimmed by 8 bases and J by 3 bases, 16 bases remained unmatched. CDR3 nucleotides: TGTGCCACCGCGAGAGTACAGGGGCTATGGGGCTACGAGCAGTACTTC. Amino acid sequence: CATARVQGLWGYEQYF.

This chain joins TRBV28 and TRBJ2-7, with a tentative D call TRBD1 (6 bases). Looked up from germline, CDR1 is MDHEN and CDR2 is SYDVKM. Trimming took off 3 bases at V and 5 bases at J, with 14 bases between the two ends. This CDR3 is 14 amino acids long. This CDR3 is CASSFRAGDHEQYF. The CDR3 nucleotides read TGTGCCAGCAGTTTCCGCGCAGGGGACCACGAGCAGTACTTC. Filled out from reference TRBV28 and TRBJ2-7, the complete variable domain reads DVKVTQSSRYLVKRTGEKVFLECVQDMDHENMFWYRQDPGLGLRLIYFSYDVKMKEKGDIPEGYSVSREKKERFSLILESASTNQTSMYLCASSFRAGDHEQYFGPGTRLTVT.

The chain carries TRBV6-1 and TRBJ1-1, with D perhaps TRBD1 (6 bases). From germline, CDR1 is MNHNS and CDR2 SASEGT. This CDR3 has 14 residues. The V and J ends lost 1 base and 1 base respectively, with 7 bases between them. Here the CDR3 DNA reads TGTGCCAGCAGTGAAGGACAGGAGAACACTGAAGCTTTCTTT. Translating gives CASSEGQENTEAFF.

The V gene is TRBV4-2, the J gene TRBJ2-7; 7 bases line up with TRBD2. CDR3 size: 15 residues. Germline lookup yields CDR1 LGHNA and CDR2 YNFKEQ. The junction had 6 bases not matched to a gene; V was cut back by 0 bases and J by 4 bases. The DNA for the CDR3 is TGTGCCAGCAGCCAAGATCTGGCAGCGGGGTACGAGCAGTACTTC. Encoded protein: CASSQDLAAGYEQYF.

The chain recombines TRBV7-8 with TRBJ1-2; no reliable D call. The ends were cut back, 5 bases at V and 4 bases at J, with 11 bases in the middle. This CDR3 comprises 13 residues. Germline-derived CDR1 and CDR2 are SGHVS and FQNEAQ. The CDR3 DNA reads TGTGCCAGCAGCACAGATCAATTCTATGGCTACACCTTC. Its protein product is CASSTDQFYGYTF.

CDR3 coding DNA: TGTGCCAGCTCACCGCAGCGGGAGAGCATGAACACTGAAGCTTTCTTT. Amino acids: CASSPQRESMNTEAFF. The genes are TRBV18 and TRBJ1-1; D gene ambiguous. CDR1 KGHSH and CDR2 LQKENI come from the germline V gene. CDR3 size: 16 residues. Trimming removed 3 bases from V and 0 bases from J, with 14 bases in between.

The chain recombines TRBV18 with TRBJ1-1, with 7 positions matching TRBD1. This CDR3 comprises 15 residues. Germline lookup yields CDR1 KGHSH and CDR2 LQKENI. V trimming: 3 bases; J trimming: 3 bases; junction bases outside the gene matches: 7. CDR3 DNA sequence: TGTGCCAGCTCACCTGGAGGGGGCGTGTACACTGAAGCTTTCTTT. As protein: CASSPGGGVYTEAFF.

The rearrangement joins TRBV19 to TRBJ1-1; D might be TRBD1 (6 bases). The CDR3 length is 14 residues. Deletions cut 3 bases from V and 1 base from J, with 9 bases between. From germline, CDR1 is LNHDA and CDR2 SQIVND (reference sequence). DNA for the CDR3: TGTGCCAGTAGTATGGGGGGGCGGAACACTGAAGCTTTCTTT. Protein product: CASSMGGRNTEAFF.

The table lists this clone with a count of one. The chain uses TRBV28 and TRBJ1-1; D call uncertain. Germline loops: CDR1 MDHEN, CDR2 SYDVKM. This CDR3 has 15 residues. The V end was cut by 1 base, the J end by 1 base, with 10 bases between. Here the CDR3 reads CASSLYGGQNTEAFF. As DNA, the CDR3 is TGTGCCAGCAGTTTATACGGAGGGCAGAACACTGAAGCTTTCTTT. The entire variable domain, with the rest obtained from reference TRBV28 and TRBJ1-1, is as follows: DVKVTQSSRYLVKRTGEKVFLECVQDMDHENMFWYRQDPGLGLRLIYFSYDVKMKEKGDIPEGYSVSREKKERFSLILESASTNQTSMYLCASSLYGGQNTEAFFGQGTRLTVV.